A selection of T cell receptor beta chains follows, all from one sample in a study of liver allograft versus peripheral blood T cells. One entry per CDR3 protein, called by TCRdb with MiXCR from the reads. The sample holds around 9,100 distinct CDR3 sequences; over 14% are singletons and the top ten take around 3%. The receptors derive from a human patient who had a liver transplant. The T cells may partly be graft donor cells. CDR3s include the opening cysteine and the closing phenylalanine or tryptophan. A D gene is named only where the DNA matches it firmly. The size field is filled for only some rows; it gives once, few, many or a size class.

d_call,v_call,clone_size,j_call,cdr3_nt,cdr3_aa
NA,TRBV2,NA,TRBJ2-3,TGTGCCAGCAGCGAGACAGGGGAGGGTACGCAGTATTTT,CASSETGEGTQYF
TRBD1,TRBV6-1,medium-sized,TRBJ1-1,TGTGCCAGCACCGAGTCAGGGGGCGTCGGCACTGAAGCTTTCTTT,CASTESGGVGTEAFF
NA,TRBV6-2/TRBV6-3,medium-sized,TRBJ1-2,TGTGCCAGCAGTTACTCGAGGTCAGCCTCCTACGGGCCTTTTGGCTACACCTTC,CASSYSRSASYGPFGYTF
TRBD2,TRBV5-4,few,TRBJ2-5,TGTGCCAGCAGCTATACGGGACTAGTGCGAGGAGAGACCCAGTACTTC,CASSYTGLVRGETQYF
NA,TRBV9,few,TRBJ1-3,TGTGCCAGCACCCCGGGGCCCCGGAGTGAAAACACCATATATTTT,CASTPGPRSENTIYF
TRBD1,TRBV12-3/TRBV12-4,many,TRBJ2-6,TGTGCCAGCAGTCAACAGGGGGGACCGAGAAGATTCGCTGGGGCCAACGTCCTGACTTTC,CASSQQGGPRRFAGANVLTF
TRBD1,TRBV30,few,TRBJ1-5,TGTGCCTGGAGTAGAGGGGGCTGGGATCAGCCCCAGCATTTT,CAWSRGGWDQPQHF
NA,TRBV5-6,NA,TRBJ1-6,TGTGCCAGCAGCTTGGAACGGGATTCACCCCTCCACTTT,CASSLERDSPLHF
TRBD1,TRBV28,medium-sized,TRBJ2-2,TGTGCCAGCAACCTAGGACAGGCGAGGGCCGGGGAGCTGTTTTTT,CASNLGQARAGELFF
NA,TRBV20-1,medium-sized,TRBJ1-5,TGCAGTGCTAGAGACCGACGGTCTGGGCAGCCCCAGCATTTT,CSARDRRSGQPQHF